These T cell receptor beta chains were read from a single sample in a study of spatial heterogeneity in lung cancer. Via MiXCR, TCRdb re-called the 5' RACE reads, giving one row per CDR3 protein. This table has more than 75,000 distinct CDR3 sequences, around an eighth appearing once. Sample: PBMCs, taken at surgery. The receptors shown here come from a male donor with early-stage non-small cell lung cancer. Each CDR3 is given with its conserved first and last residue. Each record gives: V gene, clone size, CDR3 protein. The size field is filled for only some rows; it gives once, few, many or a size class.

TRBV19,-,CASSGNGDQPQHF
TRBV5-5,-,CASSSDSVGRNAEAFF
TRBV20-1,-,CSARDLQESSYEQYF
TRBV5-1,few,CASSSVGTAYNEQFF
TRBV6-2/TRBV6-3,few,CASSYGLAGGGEQYF
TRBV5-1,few,CASSLATSVQNNEQFF
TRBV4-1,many,CASSQVINTGELFF
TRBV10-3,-,CAISLKGQGLVTEAFF
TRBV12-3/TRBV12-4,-,CASSLGQFLGNEQFF
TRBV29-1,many,CSVEAVLHPNEQFF
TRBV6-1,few,CASGDVRNQPQHF
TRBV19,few,CASSAPQGRRTEAFF
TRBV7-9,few,CASSLAISGTDTQYF
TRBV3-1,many,CASSQAGLLNTEAFF
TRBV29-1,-,CSVEVPSTAPSYEQYF
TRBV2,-,CASSDSYGYTF
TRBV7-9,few,CASSSTGTGVSVIYGYTF
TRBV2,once,CASSRSRDRIVYEQYF
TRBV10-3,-,CAIGKPGNEQFF
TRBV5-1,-,CASSLGTSGSGNEQFF
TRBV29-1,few,CSVGTSGGSSTDTQYF
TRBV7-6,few,CASSLKQFGNTIYF
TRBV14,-,CASSPTNGANVLTF
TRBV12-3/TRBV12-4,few,CASSLQGTPGEQYF
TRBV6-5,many,CASSYGRDTEAFF
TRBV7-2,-,CASSRRGQRNQPQHF